This T cell receptor (beta chain) was obtained from a study of shared clonotypes between healthy human individuals. Study in general: Researchers assigned three CD4 naive, three CD4 memory, two CD8 naive and one CD8 memory plate to each donor.

The CDR3 contains 12 residues. Trimming stripped 7 bases from V and 4 bases from J, with 13 bases between. Germline CDR1 SQVTM, CDR2 ANQGSEA. Whole-study findings and limits: Non-shared clonotypes displayed generation probabilities falling below those of clonotypes present in all four donors. Memory subsets generally showed smaller estimated richness than naive subsets did.

In the original processing: Filtering differed for immunoSEQ, which gave only junction sequences without quality scores. Libraries were prepared by immunoSEQ multiplex PCR; TCRdb keeps only in-frame clonotypes and omits some of them. V, J and clone size derive from that table, while D and trimming were established from the DNA sequence. The sample includes around 2.1 million clones, 95% seen only once; the top ten take around 0.13%. Regarding this clone: Antigen: not known.

The clonotype originates from a man in his late teens or twenties in good health. The chain carries TRBV29-1 and TRBJ1-2; D is perhaps TRBD1 (6 bases). What was sequenced was naive CD4+ T cells sorted from blood. Subset reported: CD45RA+ positively selected. CDR3 protein: CSAPQGIYGYTF. CDR3 sequence (DNA): TGCAGCGCTCCACAGGGTATCTATGGCTACACCTTC.